This T cell receptor beta chain stems from a study of CD8 T cells in ankylosing spondylitis. TCRdb used MiXCR to reprocess the 5' RACE reads, holding one entry per CDR3 protein. The sample carries roughly 180,000 distinct CDR3 sequences, roughly 13% recorded once. Findings of the study overall: There was a TCR beta motif, made of several highly homologous variants, that appeared characteristic of ankylosing spondylitis blood.

The CDR3 runs to 14 residues. Germline loops: CDR1 LGHDT, CDR2 YNNKEL (reference sequence). Trimming shortened V by 2 bases and J by 6 bases, and 12 bases separated the two germline ends. As concerns this clonotype: Its cognate antigen is unknown.

This rearrangement joins TRBV3-1 to TRBJ2-3; unclear D gene. The sequencing input was blood, either unsorted or a sorted T cell fraction (not recorded which). The receptor's source is a female donor with ankylosing spondylitis or in good health (not recorded which). The CDR3 protein is CASSQSYAEDTQYF. The CDR3 region has the DNA TGTGCCAGCAGCCAATCCTACGCAGAGGATACGCAGTATTTT.